The T cell receptor beta chain under discussion was sequenced for a study of identical twins' blood T cells. Study-level results: Top TCRbeta clonotypes were shared more with twin than unrelated donors.

The donors were healthy female monozygous twins, three pairs in total. TCRdb re-derived calls from the 5' RACE reads in MiXCR, one entry per CDR3 protein. The sample includes about 370,000 distinct CDR3 sequences, over 25% of them seen just once. This clonotype appeared many times. What it binds is not known. This CDR3 has 12 residues. Germline CDR1 reads SGHDT; CDR2 reads YYEEEE. Trimming took 5 bases from V and 4 from J, leaving 9 bases between them. The V gene is TRBV5-6, the J gene TRBJ1-2; no clear D gene. Sequenced: PBMCs. This receptor was identified in a woman between 18 and 50 years old in good health. Here the CDR3 reads CASSPGAYGYTF. CDR3 nucleotide sequence: TGTGCCAGCAGTCCCGGAGCCTATGGCTACACCTTC.